The present T cell receptor beta chain was sequenced within a study of blood T cell repertoires in COVID-19. Authors' methods: Researchers report that nucleated cell counts were estimated from reference gene primer amplification. The repertoire was sequenced with immunoSEQ multiplex PCR; TCRdb's copy has only in-frame clones and lacks some. That table is the source of V, J and clone size, and D and trimming were worked out from the DNA. The data show 250,000 or so clones, 80% to 90% seen once. The V and J ends lost 1 base and 7 bases, in that order; junction bases with no gene match: 7. Looked up from germline, CDR1 is SGHTA and CDR2 is FQGNSA. The CDR3 length is 16 residues.

Sequencing was carried out using peripheral blood. The chain is built from TRBV7-2 and TRBJ1-6, with TRBD1 matching 7 bases. The TCR comes from an elderly man with acute or convalescent COVID-19. CDR3 sequence (DNA): TGTGCCAGCAGCTTAGTTCCAACAGGGGAAAATTCACCCCTCCACTTT. Protein product: CASSLVPTGENSPLHF.